This T cell receptor beta chain emerged from a study of human T cells and chemical hapten exposure. Overall study results and limits: A positive correlation with patch test score was shown by PT1 expanded TCR counts.

Time point meaning: pre-sensitization, week 0. Treatment of the sample: therapeutic diphenylcyclopropenone sensitization with weekly scalp DPC. It was unfractionated whole blood from which total RNA was extracted. TCRdb called the RACE reads again in MiXCR, with one record for every CDR3 protein. The table records more than 300,000 distinct CDR3 sequences, about 5.1% of them present only once. In this sample, this clonotype turned up many times. Its target is not known. The TCR comes from a woman aged 45-65 years with alopecia areata. Some clones in this sample may be carry-over from other donors' samples. Sequences were derived from whole blood, sampled in connection with sensitization to the hapten diphenylcyclopropenone (DPC).

CDR3 coding DNA: TGCAGTGCAATTAGAGGGGGAGGGGATAGCAATCAGCCCCAGCATTTT. It codes for CSAIRGGGDSNQPQHF. The rearrangement joins TRBV20-1 to TRBJ1-5, with D maybe TRBD1 (6 bases). This CDR3 is 16 amino acids long. V was shortened by 6 bases and J by 0 bases, with 18 bases between the two germline ends. CDR1 is DFQATT, CDR2 SNEGSKA, per germline (reference sequence).